The 18 T cell receptor beta chains in this list originate from one sample, sequenced in a study of blood T cell repertoires in COVID-19. Clones were read by immunoSEQ multiplex PCR, and TCRdb kept only the in-frame ones, dropping some. The sample lists under 300,000 clones; around 90% were seen once. Sequencing was done on a sample of PBMCs or T cells enriched from blood (not recorded which). The receptor source for this set is a woman in her twenties or thirties with acute COVID-19.

The chain links TRBV6-5 to TRBJ1-1, with TRBD1 matching over 8 bases. V shed 4 bases and J 11 bases; nucleotides not matched to a gene: 12. Germline V gene lookup returns CDR1 MNHEY and CDR2 SVGAGI. The length of the CDR3 is 14 residues. CDR3 DNA: TGTGCCAGCAGTTCACCCCAGGGGGCACGGGGGGCTTTCTTT. Protein sequence: CASSSPQGARGAFF.

The rearrangement uses TRBV28 and TRBJ2-5; the match to TRBD1 covers 9 bases. With V trimmed by 6 bases and J by 1 base, 6 bases remained unmatched. This CDR3 spans 15 amino acids. The germline gives CDR1 MDHEN, CDR2 SYDVKM. The CDR3 spells CASRAGQGGQETQYF. In nucleotides, the CDR3 is TGTGCCAGCAGAGCGGGACAGGGAGGCCAAGAGACCCAGTACTTC.

The chain carries TRBV24-1 and TRBJ1-5, with a tentative D call TRBD1 (5 bases). V shed 8 bases and J shed 7 bases, with 20 bases lying between them. Germline CDR1 and CDR2: KGHDR and SFDVKD. CDR3 length equals 15 residues. CDR3 loop: CATKQGGDEHQPQHF. As DNA, the CDR3 is TGTGCCACCAAGCAGGGCGGGGATGAGCACCAGCCCCAGCATTTT.

V and J are TRBV3-1 (or the pseudogene TRBV3-2) and TRBJ2-2; D is perhaps TRBD2 (6 bases). The CDR3 runs to 17 residues. Deletions cut 2 bases from V and 0 bases from J, with 13 bases between. Germline loops: CDR1 LGHDT, CDR2 YNNKEL (reference sequence). As DNA, the CDR3 is TGTGCCAGCAGCCAAAAAGGAGGGAACGCGAACACCGGGGAGCTGTTTTTT. This sequence encodes CASSQKGGNANTGELFF.

The chain links TRBV7-9 to TRBJ2-2, with D maybe TRBD1 (5 bases). The CDR3 covers 14 residues. Germline CDR1 SEHNR, CDR2 FQNEAQ (reference sequence). The V and J ends lost 1 base and 6 bases respectively, with 9 bases between them. CDR3 in DNA: TGTGCCAGCAGCTTAGAAGGGGTGGCCGGGGAGCTGTTTTTT. This encodes CASSLEGVAGELFF.

This clone was seen once. The chain carries TRBV2 and TRBJ1-2; D uncertain. The CDR3 length is 14 residues. Germline CDR1 and CDR2: SNHLY and FYNNEI. V lost 0 bases and J 5 bases, leaving 10 bases between the germline ends. CDR3 bases: TGTGCCAGCAGTGAAGCAGGGTCGGGGTATGGCTACACCTTC. This translates into CASSEAGSGYGYTF.

CDR3 DNA: TGCAGCGTTGGGGGGACTATCACAGATACGCAGTATTTT. Translation gives CSVGGTITDTQYF. This rearrangement joins TRBV29-1 to TRBJ2-3; 7 nucleotides match TRBD2. After removal of 4 bases from V and 2 bases from J, the junction contained 3 bases not matched to a gene. The CDR3 length is 13 residues. Germline loops: CDR1 SQVTM, CDR2 ANQGSEA.

Concerning this clone itself: Different DNA sequences within this sample yield the same CDR3. The V and J genes are TRBV9 and TRBJ2-4, with 10 nucleotides matching TRBD2. Germline-derived CDR1 and CDR2 are SGDLS and YYNGEE. With 7 bases clipped from V and 0 bases from J, the junction kept 7 bases outside the gene matches. CDR3 length equals 16 residues. The CDR3 nucleotides are TGTGCCAGCTCGGCTAGCGGGGGTCTAGCCAAAAACATTCAGTACTTC. Protein product: CASSASGGLAKNIQYF.

The CDR3 reads CASSQDLGQGARGYTF. For the CDR3, the DNA is TGTGCCAGCAGCCAAGATTTAGGACAGGGGGCGCGAGGCTACACCTTC. This chain connects TRBV14 to TRBJ1-2; 11 bases are shared with TRBD1. The germline V gene encodes CDR1 SGHDN and CDR2 FVKESK. With V trimmed by 0 bases and J by 8 bases, 8 bases remained unmatched. The length of the CDR3 is 16 residues.

The chain couples TRBV27 to TRBJ1-1, with D uncertain. Germline V gene sequence: CDR1 MNHEY, CDR2 SMNVEV (reference sequence). With 2 bases removed from V and 3 bases from J, the gap between germline ends came to 10 bases. This CDR3 has 14 residues. In nucleotides, the CDR3 is TGTGCCAGCAGTTTAGGATTACGGGACACTGAAGCTTTCTTT. As protein: CASSLGLRDTEAFF.

This clone showed up just once. The rearrangement links TRBV4-2 to TRBJ2-3; 8 bases fit TRBD2. The germline V gene encodes CDR1 LGHNA and CDR2 YNFKEQ. The length of the CDR3 is 17 residues. V trimming: 7 bases; J trimming: 1 base; junction bases outside the gene matches: 13. The CDR3 DNA reads as TGTGCCAGCACCGCAAGCGGGGGACCCCGGGGCACAGATACGCAGTATTTT. This sequence encodes CASTASGGPRGTDTQYF.

This sequence joins TRBV3-1 (or the pseudogene TRBV3-2) and TRBJ1-2; D is possibly TRBD1 (5 bases). The CDR3 spans 15 residues. V lost 6 bases to trimming and J lost 8 bases, with 22 bases between them. CDR1 is LGHDT, CDR2 YNNKEL, per germline (reference sequence). The CDR3 region has the DNA TGTGCCAGCAGTCTACGAACCAGGGTCCATCTCGGCTACACCTTC. Translating gives CASSLRTRVHLGYTF.

V usage is TRBV5-3 and J usage is TRBJ2-1; 9 bases map to TRBD1. TRBV5-3 is an ORF for which the function is uncertain. The CDR3 is 13 amino acids. The V segment lost 3 bases and the J segment 9 bases; nucleotides outside the gene matches: 4. CDR3 amino acids: CARSWRQGGEQFF. The CDR3 DNA follows: TGTGCCAGAAGCTGGCGACAGGGGGGTGAGCAGTTCTTC.

J is TRBJ1-2 and V is TRBV30, with TRBD1 matching 7 bases. The length of the CDR3 is 14 residues. Trimming took 2 bases from V and 4 from J; bases not matched to a gene: 7. Germline V CDR1 and CDR2: GTSNPN, SVGIG (reference sequence). The CDR3 bases are TGTGCCTGGAGTCGGACAGGAAAAGGCTATGGCTACACCTTC. It encodes CAWSRTGKGYGYTF. The full variable domain, with the rest looked up from reference TRBV30 and TRBJ1-2, is SQTIHQWPATLVQPVGSPLSLECTVEGTSNPNLYWYRQAAGRGLQLLFYSVGIGQISSEVPQNLSASRPQDRQFILSSKKLLLSDSGFYLCAWSRTGKGYGYTFGSGTRLTVV.

The V gene is TRBV29-1, the J gene TRBJ2-1, with 8 positions matching TRBD2. V lost 7 bases, J lost 8 bases, and 16 bases stayed unmatched. Per the germline V gene, CDR1 is SQVTM and CDR2 is ANQGSEA. CDR3 length: 15 residues. CDR3 amino acids: CSAHVSGGRVDEQFF. CDR3 bases: TGCAGCGCCCACGTCAGCGGGGGACGCGTCGATGAGCAGTTCTTC.

In its sample, this clone was seen a few times. The chain recombines TRBV7-8 with TRBJ2-7; 7 bases fit TRBD1. Trimming took 5 bases from V and 6 from J; bases not matched to a gene: 4. The CDR3 extends over 12 amino acids. The germline CDR1 and CDR2 sequences are SGHVS and FQNEAQ. This chain's CDR3 is CASSLRQGEQYF. In DNA, the CDR3 is TGTGCCAGCAGCCTTAGACAGGGCGAGCAGTACTTC. Full variable domain (outside the CDR3, taken from reference TRBV7-8 and TRBJ2-7): GAGVSQSPRYKVAKRGQDVALRCDPISGHVSLFWYQQALGQGPEFLTYFQNEAQLDKSGLPSDRFFAERPEGSVSTLKIQRTQQEDSAVYLCASSLRQGEQYFGPGTRLTVT.

This chain connects TRBV7-2 to TRBJ2-2; unclear D gene. The CDR3 totals 17 residues. The ends were cut back, 1 base at V and 4 bases at J, with 16 bases in the middle. From germline, CDR1 is SGHTA and CDR2 FQGNSA. The CDR3 reads CASSLEFQTRSTGELFF. Written as DNA, the CDR3 is TGTGCCAGCAGCTTAGAATTTCAGACTCGGAGCACCGGGGAGCTGTTTTTT.

The chain employs TRBV4-1 and TRBJ1-2; 7 nucleotides agree with TRBD1. The V gene end was trimmed by 2 bases and the J gene end by 4 bases; junction bases not matched to a gene: 13. There are 17 residues in the CDR3. Looked up from germline, CDR1 is MGHRA and CDR2 is YSYEKL. CDR3 protein: CASSQPPRLTGSYGYTF. CDR3 DNA: TGCGCCAGCAGCCAACCCCCCCGATTGACAGGGAGCTATGGCTACACCTTC.